A single T cell receptor (beta chain) is shown here with its context. TCR beta sequencing covered blood CD8+ and CD4+ T cells. TEMRA cells underwent FACS enrichment and CD8+ and CD4+ T cells underwent negative isolation. Random hexamers were used to reverse transcribe the RNA input (about 0.5 to 1 ug). Amplification of TCR beta CDR3 was carried out by immunoSEQ multiplex PCR, which covered 54 Vbeta and 13 Jbeta segments. Each CDR3 protein is one row after TCRdb ran MiXCR on the immunoSEQ multiplex PCR reads. The table shows about 140,000 distinct CDR3 sequences, with roughly 94% occurring only once. The CDR3 is 14 amino acids. The ends were cut back, 2 bases at V and 3 bases at J, with 11 bases in the middle. Germline V gene data show CDR1 as MNHNY and CDR2 as SVGAGI (reference sequence). This record comes from a study of CD8 T cells in Susac syndrome.

The rearrangement uses TRBV6-6 and TRBJ2-7; the D gene is possibly TRBD2 (5 bases). Sequencing was performed on CD4+ T cells from PBMCs. This TCR came from a human donor in good health. In nucleotides, the CDR3 is TGTGCCAGCAGTTACAGGGCAGACTACTACGAGCAGTACTTC. It encodes CASSYRADYYEQYF.